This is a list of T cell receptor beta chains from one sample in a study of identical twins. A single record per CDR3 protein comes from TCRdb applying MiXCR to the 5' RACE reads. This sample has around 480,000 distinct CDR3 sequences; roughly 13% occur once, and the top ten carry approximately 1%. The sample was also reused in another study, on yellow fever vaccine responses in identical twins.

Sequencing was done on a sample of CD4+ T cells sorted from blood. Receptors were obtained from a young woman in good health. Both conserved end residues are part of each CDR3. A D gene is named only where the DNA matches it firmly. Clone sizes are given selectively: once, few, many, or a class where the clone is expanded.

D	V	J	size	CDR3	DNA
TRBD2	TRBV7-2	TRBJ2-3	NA	CASSTIAGFTDTQYF	TGTGCCAGCAGCACTATAGCGGGATTCACAGATACGCAGTATTTT
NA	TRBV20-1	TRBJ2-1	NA	CSARDLSGGGEQFF	TGCAGTGCTAGAGATCTGTCAGGGGGAGGTGAGCAGTTCTTC
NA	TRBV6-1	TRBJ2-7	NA	CASSQGPTTASEQYF	TGTGCCAGCAGTCAGGGTCCCACTACGGCCTCGGAGCAGTACTTC
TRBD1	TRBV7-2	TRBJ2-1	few	CASSPQGAVYNEQFF	TGTGCCAGCAGCCCCCAGGGGGCGGTCTACAATGAGCAGTTCTTC
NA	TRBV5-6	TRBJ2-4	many	CASSQMGLRNIQYF	TGTGCCAGCAGCCAAATGGGATTACGGAACATTCAGTACTTC
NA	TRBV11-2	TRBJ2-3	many	CASRLVGSDTDTQYF	TGTGCCAGCAGACTAGTGGGGTCAGACACAGATACGCAGTATTTT
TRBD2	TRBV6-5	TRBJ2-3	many	CASSYPSGGGTDTQYF	TGTGCCAGCAGTTACCCCAGCGGGGGGGGCACAGATACGCAGTATTTT
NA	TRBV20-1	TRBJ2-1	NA	CSARDQGRAYNEQFF	TGCAGTGCTAGAGATCAGGGGAGGGCCTACAATGAGCAGTTCTTC
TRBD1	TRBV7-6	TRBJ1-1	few	CASSVTGEYGEAFF	TGTGCCAGCAGCGTGACAGGGGAGTATGGTGAAGCTTTCTTT
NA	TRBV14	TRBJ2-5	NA	CASSRWTVEETQYF	TGTGCCAGCAGCCGCTGGACAGTAGAAGAGACCCAGTACTTC
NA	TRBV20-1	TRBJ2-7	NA	CSARAPWGDEQYF	TGCAGTGCTAGAGCCCCGTGGGGGGACGAGCAGTACTTC
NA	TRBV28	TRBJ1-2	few	CAITTRHLTNYGYTF	TGTGCCATCACGACGCGACACCTCACTAACTATGGCTACACCTTC
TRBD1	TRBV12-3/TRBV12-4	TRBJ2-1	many	CASSKTGVDEQFF	TGTGCCAGCAGCAAAACAGGGGTGGATGAGCAGTTCTTC
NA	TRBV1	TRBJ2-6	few	CTSSQAPLEVPGANVLTF	TGCACCAGCAGCCAAGCCCCCCTAGAAGTGCCGGGGGCCAACGTCCTGACTTTC
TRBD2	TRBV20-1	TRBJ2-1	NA	CSADLLAGVAF	TGCAGTGCTGACCTCCTAGCGGGAGTTGCGTTC
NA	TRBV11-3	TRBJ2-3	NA	CASSLSGGAGTDTQYF	TGTGCCAGCAGCTTAAGTGGGGGGGCTGGCACAGATACGCAGTATTTT
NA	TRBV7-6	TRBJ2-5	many	CASSLGLATQETQYF	TGTGCCAGCAGCTTAGGTCTAGCTACCCAAGAGACCCAGTACTTC
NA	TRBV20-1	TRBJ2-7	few	CSAPRGFSSYEQYF	TGCAGTGCGCCAAGGGGGTTTAGCTCCTACGAGCAGTACTTC
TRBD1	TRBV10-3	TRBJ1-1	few	CAIRTGVNTEAFF	TGTGCCATAAGGACAGGGGTAAACACTGAAGCTTTCTTT
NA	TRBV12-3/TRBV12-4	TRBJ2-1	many	CASISQGRNNEQFF	TGTGCCAGCATTTCCCAGGGCAGGAACAATGAGCAGTTCTTC
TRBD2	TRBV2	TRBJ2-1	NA	CASSESLLAGAYNEQFF	TGTGCCAGCAGTGAAAGCCTACTAGCGGGGGCCTACAATGAGCAGTTCTTC
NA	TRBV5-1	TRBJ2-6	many	CASSLVVSGANVLTF	TGCGCCAGCAGCTTGGTGGTCTCTGGGGCCAACGTCCTGACTTTC
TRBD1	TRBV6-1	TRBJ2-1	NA	CASRATGGAYNEQFF	TGTGCCAGCAGGGCGACAGGGGGTGCCTACAATGAGCAGTTCTTC
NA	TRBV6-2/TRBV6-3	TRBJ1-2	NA	CASSYTLTGDYTF	TGTGCCAGCAGTTACACCTTGACAGGCGACTACACCTTC
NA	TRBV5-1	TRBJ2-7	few	CASSLEAAGGAYEQYF	TGCGCCAGCAGCTTGGAGGCGGCAGGGGGGGCCTACGAGCAGTACTTC
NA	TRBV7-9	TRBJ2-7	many	CASSLGLLSYEQYF	TGTGCCAGCAGCTTGGGGCTACTATCCTACGAGCAGTACTTC
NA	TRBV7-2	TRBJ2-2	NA	CASSFIQGRTGELFF	TGTGCCAGCAGCTTTATCCAGGGGCGGACCGGGGAGCTGTTTTTT
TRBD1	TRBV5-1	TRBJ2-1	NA	CASSLILTGGHEQFF	TGCGCCAGCAGCTTGATTCTGACAGGGGGGCATGAGCAGTTCTTC
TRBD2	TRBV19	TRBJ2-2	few	CASAPPGGPVTGELFF	TGTGCCAGCGCCCCGCCGGGGGGGCCGGTCACCGGGGAGCTGTTTTTT
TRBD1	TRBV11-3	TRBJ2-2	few	CASSLRQGGNTGELFF	TGTGCCAGCAGCTTAAGACAGGGTGGGAACACCGGGGAGCTGTTTTTT